The clone carrying this T cell receptor beta chain came up once. Its antigen is not known. The CDR3 runs to 16 residues. V lost 1 base and J lost 1, with 13 bases in between. The germline CDR1 and CDR2 sequences are SGHDN and FVKESK. The data were taken from a study of cytomegalovirus exposure and HLA in healthy donors. Overall study findings and caveats: There were a few CMV-associated chains whose specificity for CMV antigens was confirmed in vitro. It was shown in a later analysis that HLA-associated TCR beta chains were more clonally expanded than other, equally common chains.

Everyone who donated was a healthy bone marrow donor. The PCR ran on 60 Vbeta and 13 Jbeta primers. Sequencing used immunoSEQ multiplex PCR; TCRdb keeps in-frame clones, though not all of them. Here the sample spans fewer than 140,000 clones, about two thirds being singletons. Sequencing input: PBMCs. This TCR came from a female donor in good health and CMV-seronegative. The chain is built from TRBV14 and TRBJ1-1; a weak D match, TRBD1 (5 bases). CDR3 bases: TGTGCCAGCAGCCAAGCCGGCGGGGGAAAGAACACTGAAGCTTTCTTT. Protein: CASSQAGGGKNTEAFF.